This T cell receptor beta chain was recorded in a study of cytomegalovirus exposure and HLA in healthy donors (dated by TCRdb to the late 2010s). For the study in its entirety: In an earlier analysis of approximately 640 of the donors, 276 Gb of sequence data and 117 million unique TCR beta sequences from 150 million to 200 million T cells were reported. Roughly 320 gigabases of sequencing data and about 92 million unique TCR sequences made up an early release that covered roughly 670 HLA-typed donors. Of the 350 to 450 genotyped donors, about 84% fell in the genetic ancestry cluster associated with self-reported Caucasian donors. The study aimed to test whether signatures of past pathogen exposure could be identified by cataloging public T cell receptors. The T cell repertoires of roughly 660 subjects were profiled by immunosequencing and related to cytomegalovirus serostatus. Besides the first cohort of about 730 subjects, a separate validation cohort made up of over 95 different subjects was used. The study combined high-throughput TCR immunosequencing, statistical association of individual TCRs with disease status, and machine learning to predict cytomegalovirus infection status. A later analysis re-analyzed previously published TCR beta repertoires from 600 to 850 donors and added high-resolution HLA genotyping to study TCR occurrence patterns. Rather than drawing on any new phenotypic data, the later analysis identified candidate immune exposures from TCR beta sequences and the way those sequences occurred across donors. An earlier analysis of 587 of the donors used high-throughput TCR beta sequencing to judge whether each TCR beta V gene segment behaved as functional or pseudogenic. Donor age, sex, ethnicity and CMV serostatus were collected together with the repertoire data. Genome-wide SNP genotypes for about 55% of the 666 donors were used in a later genetic analysis, which treated that subset as a discovery cohort. All discovery cohort repertoires had been generated using a single sequencing platform. HLA typing included class I and class II loci at four-digit resolution. The number of typed donors differed by locus: about 620-630 for A, B, C, DRB1 and DQB1; approximately 520 for DQA1; about 600 for DPA1; and roughly 490 for DPB1. Four to six DR-DQ haplotypes were handled as single units for association and clustering because linkage in the cohort was strong. Among 398 genotyped donors of the cohort, an average of roughly 240,000 unique TCR beta nucleotide sequences were sequenced per donor, around 20% of them non-productive. Broad study findings and their caveats: The classifier was reported to diagnose cytomegalovirus status with high specificity and sensitivity in both the original and validation cohorts. CMV serostatus was the only immune exposure information available for the cohort. The sequencing pipeline was judged likely to have produced a cluster of highly shared sequence variants as a technical artifact. According to a later analysis, most CMV-associated TCR beta chains appeared to be HLA-restricted, and the HLA associations seemed to be driven largely by CMV exposure. Because HLA typing was missing for some donors at each locus, association tests included only the typed subset. At a false discovery rate of 0.05, a later analysis linked around 15,000 TCR beta sequences to specific HLA alleles. In a later analysis, HLA-associated TCR beta chains were found to be more clonally expanded and to have lower generation probabilities than equally common non-associated chains. Presence/absence analyses assumed roughly uniform sequencing depth across donors, an assumption that may not hold. While some public TCRs were present in many individuals, most TCR sequences turned up only very rarely across donors. The study listed 164 TCR beta chains as associated with cytomegalovirus. Strong co-occurrence of HLA alleles, especially DR and DQ, made assigning TCR associations to individual alleles difficult. In a later genetic analysis, a missense DCLRE1C variant was associated with V-gene and J-gene trimming of TCR beta chains, and the association was replicated in an independent cohort. Some IMGT-functional V segments, including TRBV6-2 and TRBV6-3, could not be told apart with the 87-base-pair reads, so those segments were excluded. According to a later analysis, TCR association rates differed among HLA loci, with DRB1 alleles showing the most associated TCRs and HLA-C alleles showing the fewest. This cohort had only TCR beta chains sequenced, and the lack of alpha or paired-chain data limited which features could be detected. Several of the top co-occurrence clusters appeared to be linked to parvovirus B19, influenza, CMV and Epstein-Barr virus, according to a later analysis. In an earlier analysis of about 540 of the donors, most TCR beta V segments were observed in productive rearrangements about 87% or about 30% of the time, broadly matching IMGT annotations. A few of the identified cytomegalovirus-associated TCR beta chains were confirmed in vitro to be specific for cytomegalovirus antigens. The authors suggested that the approach could potentially be extended to other disease states and immunological phenotypes. A later genetic analysis reported fewer N-insertions in productive TCRs among donors in an Asian-associated ancestry cluster than the roughly 720-donor mean. The earlier analysis of about 600 of the donors excluded fewer than 20 rarely observed V segments, including chromosome 9 orphons, because counts were too low. Linkage disequilibrium might explain the correlated functional status among segregating V segments, but an unknown experimental factor could not be excluded. A further reported finding was that TCR beta sequences accurately predicted the HLA-A and HLA-B alleles for most subjects in the first cohort.

Library method: the immunoSEQ multiplex PCR assay. A mixture of 60 forward primers for TCR Vbeta segments and 13 reverse primers for TCR Jbeta segments was used in the multiplex PCR. A multiplex PCR assay on genomic DNA amplified the CDR3 region of rearranged TCR beta genes. Amplified TCR beta libraries were sequenced as 87-base-pair reads on the Illumina HiSeq System. Per the original workflow: A later analysis tallied roughly 76 million unique TCR beta chains across the 550 to 850 repertoires, and around 12 million of those chains were shared by two or more donors. A nearest-neighbor algorithm error-corrected the raw reads and collapsed the reads into unique sequences, merging closely related sequences to remove PCR and sequencing errors. CDR3 sequences were aligned to IMGT reference sequences to assign V, D and J gene segments. Each retained sequence needed at least a six-nucleotide match to both a V gene segment and a J gene segment. Rearrangements were classified as productive when the CDR3 lacked stop codons and remained in frame with V and J, and all other rearrangements were classified as non-productive. Following IMGT convention, CDR3 was defined as the stretch from the second conserved V-encoded cysteine to the conserved J-encoded phenylalanine. In an earlier analysis of approximately 500 of the donors, sequences lacking an unambiguous match to a single V gene segment were excluded. In an earlier analysis of roughly 600 of the donors, a V segment was called functional when productive rearrangements were above 56.7%, and segregating when the standard deviation between donors exceeded 5%. A statistical classification framework was built for diagnosing cytomegalovirus status from the catalog of TCR beta chain sequences. V and J gene assignment, in a later analysis, came from comparing TCR nucleotide sequences with IMGT/GENE-DB human TR gene sequences. A later analysis assigned CDR3 sequences and most-parsimonious VDJ recombination scenarios with the TCRdist pipeline. In a later analysis, every TCR beta chain was defined by the combination of its CDR3 amino acid sequence and its V-gene family, and reads without a unique V-gene family were dropped. A later analysis removed several hundred highly shared, low-generation-probability nucleotide sequences to deal with suspected cross-contamination and a sequencing artifact. In a later analysis, a clonal expansion index for each public chain was calculated from normalized within-repertoire ranks of inferred template counts. In a later analysis, generation probabilities were computed with a VDJ recombination model fitted to out-of-frame rearrangements, and the resulting probabilities were checked against IGoR. Hypergeometric tests were used in a later analysis to score TCR-TCR, TCR-HLA and TCR-CMV co-occurrence, with a repertoire-size bias correction applied to the TCR pairs. A later analysis estimated false discovery rates by permuting HLA or CMV assignments 20 times. In a later analysis, co-occurring TCRs were grouped using DBSCAN, and TCRdist sequence similarity was added for clustering within HLA-allele-positive subsets. Co-occurrence clustering excluded repertoires with fewer than 30,000 or more than 120,000 public chains, plus five with anomalous nucleotide sharing. Entries here come from immuneACCESS through TCRdb and include only in-frame sequences with V and J called. Some clones fail to appear in such tables; in the studies checked, an unresolved V gene covers under half of the shortfall, and the cause of the remainder is unknown. V and J calls and clone size are those listed in that table; D and trimming were worked out from the DNA. The sample includes tens of thousands of clones, with 9.5% to 13% observed a single time. The ten largest clones represent 24% of the sample.

This clone was recorded a few times. Its antigen is not yet known. Per-base qualities were not stored, and no clone one base away is much larger. The cohort comprised several hundred healthy bone marrow donors. Cohort members were all nominally healthy when sampled, although unrecorded immune exposures were likely present. The donor tested CMV seropositive and was one of the 289 seropositive cohort members. A peripheral blood sample was provided by each donor, and peripheral blood mononuclear cells were used for TCR beta sequencing. Genomic DNA was extracted from the blood cell samples with the Qiagen DNeasy Blood Extraction Kit. The germline V gene specifies MNHNS as CDR1 and SASEGT as CDR2. V lost 11 bases and J lost 0 bases; the stretch between them is 8 bases long. Counted from cysteine to phenylalanine, this CDR3 has 13 amino acids. Left in the record is the CDR3 DNA by itself, 39 bases read in frame from the first base.

The sequence was obtained from a man in his 60s in good health and CMV-seropositive. Material: PBMCs. The V and J segments used are TRBV6-1 and TRBJ2-6; a tentative D call is TRBD1 (6 bases match). The CDR3 here reads CAGQTSGANVLTF. The nucleotide sequence is TGTGCCGGACAGACCTCTGGGGCCAACGTCCTGACTTTC.